These 5 T cell receptor beta chains were sequenced from one sample in a study of monozygotic twins with inflammatory bowel disease. TCRdb re-called the 5' RACE reads; one entry per CDR3 protein, DNA not given. The repertoire table contains tens of thousands of distinct CDR3 sequences. Specimen: blood. These receptors all stem from a human donor with ulcerative colitis or Crohn's disease, or a healthy co-twin of an affected twin (not recorded which).

The chain employs TRBV20-1 and TRBJ1-1; no DNA is available, so the TRBD1 call from TCRdb remains unchecked. Germline V gene lookup returns CDR1 DFQATT and CDR2 SNEGSKA (reference sequence). This CDR3 has 13 amino acids. CDR3 amino acids: CSADLTGATEAFF.

The chain recombines TRBV7-2 with TRBJ1-1. CDR1 and CDR2 from the germline V gene are SGHTA and FQGNSA. This CDR3 comprises 14 residues. The CDR3 is CASSLATMNTEAFF.

The chain couples TRBV6-5 to TRBJ1-1. CDR1 is MNHEY, CDR2 SVGAGI, per germline. This CDR3 has 15 amino acids. The CDR3: CASSYNGMMNTEAFF.

The chain has TRBV13 and TRBJ2-1; TCRdb reports TRBD1, a call that lacks DNA to check it against. The germline V gene encodes CDR1 PRHDT and CDR2 FYEKMQ (reference sequence). The CDR3 consists of 18 residues. This chain's CDR3 is CASSLRVGTKYDGSEQFF.

This chain uses TRBV10-3 with TRBJ2-1; as DNA is missing, the TRBD1 call by TCRdb cannot be tested. This CDR3 comprises 13 residues. CDR1 is ENHRY and CDR2 is SYGVKD in the germline V gene. Here the CDR3 reads CAISEAAGGGQFF.